Included here is one T cell receptor beta chain sequence, with context. The antigen is unknown. V was clipped by 3 bases and J by 0 bases, with 10 bases between them. The CDR3 consists of 15 residues. Unique molecular identifiers had been added to the TCR beta cDNA libraries. Using its own MiXCR run on the PCR reads, TCRdb lists one record per CDR3 protein. The sample yields 430,000 or so distinct CDR3 sequences, 30% to 45% seen once. This entry comes from a study of post-analysis software for immune sequencing data. General study results and limits: With F measure, samples from one preparation batch clustered together strongly. A handful of TRBV segments appeared more often in patients than in controls, and TRBV5-6, TRBV5-1 and TRBV20-1 were among these. Comparison with controls showed significantly lower normalized Chao1 diversity in multiple sclerosis patients.

The sequence derives from a girl under 10 years old with multiple sclerosis. Sequencing used blood. The chain carries TRBV12-3 or TRBV12-4 and TRBJ2-3; no clear D. In DNA form, the CDR3 reads TGTGCCAGCAGTTTGGTGAGACTGAGCACAGATACGCAGTATTTT. Translated, it gives CASSLVRLSTDTQYF.